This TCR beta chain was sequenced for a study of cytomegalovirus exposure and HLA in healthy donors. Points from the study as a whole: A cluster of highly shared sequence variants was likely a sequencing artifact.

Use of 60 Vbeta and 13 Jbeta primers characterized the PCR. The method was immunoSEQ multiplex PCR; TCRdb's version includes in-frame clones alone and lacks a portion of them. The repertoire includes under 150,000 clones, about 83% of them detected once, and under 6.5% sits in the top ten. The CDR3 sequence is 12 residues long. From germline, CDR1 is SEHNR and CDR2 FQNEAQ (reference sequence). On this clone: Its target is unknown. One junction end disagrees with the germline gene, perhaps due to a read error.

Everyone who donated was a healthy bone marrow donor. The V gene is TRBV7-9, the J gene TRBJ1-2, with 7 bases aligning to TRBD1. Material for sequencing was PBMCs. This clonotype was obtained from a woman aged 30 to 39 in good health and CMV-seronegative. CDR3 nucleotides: TGTTCCAGCAGCTCAGGGGGAAGGGAACACACCTTC. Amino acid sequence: CSSSSGGREHTF.